This TCR beta chain was obtained from a study of blood T cells in healthy people across ages. Regarding this clonotype: The antigen remains unidentified.

This CDR3 is built from 13 residues. In germline, CDR1 is SGHTA, CDR2 FQGNSA. The V gene end was trimmed by 5 bases and the J gene end by 3 bases; junction bases not matched to a gene: 4. General study findings and limits: Age brought a roughly linear fall in TCR beta diversity measured per million T cells. A strong correlation between TCR beta diversity and naive T cell percentage was seen. Estimates of total diversity, which came from one million sequenced T cells, were considered to be underestimates.

A minimum of 5.5 micrograms of total RNA was extracted per sample. A second PCR, run for roughly 7 to 11 cycles, used a sample-barcoded 5' primer plus a J-beta primer mix. Each CDR3 protein is one row after TCRdb ran MiXCR on the 5' RACE reads. The repertoire holds over 1.5 million distinct CDR3 sequences, with around half as singletons. The sequence was obtained from a woman in her thirties or forties in good health. The sample was blood. The V gene is TRBV7-2, the J gene TRBJ2-7; 7 nucleotides line up with TRBD2. Here the CDR3 reads CASSPGRVYEQYF. The CDR3 DNA reads TGTGCCAGCAGCCCGGGGAGGGTCTACGAGCAGTACTTC.